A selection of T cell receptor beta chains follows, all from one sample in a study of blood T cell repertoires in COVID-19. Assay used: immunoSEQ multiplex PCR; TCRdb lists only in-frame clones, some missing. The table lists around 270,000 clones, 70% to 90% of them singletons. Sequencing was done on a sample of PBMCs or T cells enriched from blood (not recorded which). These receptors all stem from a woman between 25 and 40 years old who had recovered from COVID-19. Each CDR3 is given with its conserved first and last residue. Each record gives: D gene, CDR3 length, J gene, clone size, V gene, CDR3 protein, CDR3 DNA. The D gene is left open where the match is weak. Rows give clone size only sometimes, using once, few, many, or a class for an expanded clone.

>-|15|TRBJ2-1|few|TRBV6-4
CASRKGVSLENEQFF
TGTGCCAGCAGAAAGGGGGTCTCACTAGAGAATGAGCAGTTCTTC
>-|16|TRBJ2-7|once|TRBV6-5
CASSYSSGSSPYEQYF
TGTGCCAGCAGTTACTCGTCCGGGAGCTCGCCCTACGAGCAGTACTTC
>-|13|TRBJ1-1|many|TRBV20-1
CSASPDTNTEAFF
TGCAGTGCTAGTCCCGACACGAACACTGAAGCTTTCTTT
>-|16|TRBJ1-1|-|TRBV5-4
CASSNQTRGLNTEAFF
TGTGCCAGCAGCAACCAGACCAGGGGACTGAACACTGAAGCTTTCTTT
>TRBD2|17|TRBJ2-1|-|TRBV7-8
CASSLGAGTRGMNEQFF
TGTGCCAGCAGCTTAGGGGCCGGGACTAGAGGGATGAATGAGCAGTTCTTC
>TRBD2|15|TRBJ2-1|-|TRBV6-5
CASSPSGTIYNEQFF
TGTGCCAGCAGTCCCTCCGGGACTATCTACAATGAGCAGTTCTTC
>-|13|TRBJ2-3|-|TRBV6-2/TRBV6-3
CASSYADTDTQYF
TGTGCCAGCAGTTACGCGGACACAGATACGCAGTATTTT
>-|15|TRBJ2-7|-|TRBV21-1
CASSPPAGLVNEQYF
TGTGCCAGCAGCCCCCCTGCGGGACTAGTAAACGAGCAGTACTTC
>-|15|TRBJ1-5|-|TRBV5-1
CASSLLPGVGQPQHF
TGCGCCAGCAGTTTGTTACCAGGGGTAGGTCAGCCCCAGCATTTT
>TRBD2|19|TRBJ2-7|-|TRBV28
CASSTWTGLVTSGLYEQYF
TGTGCCAGCAGTACCTGGACAGGCCTGGTGACTAGCGGACTGTACGAGCAGTACTTC
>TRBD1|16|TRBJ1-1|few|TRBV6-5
CASSYSLGGAYAEAFF
TGTGCCAGCAGTTACTCTTTAGGGGGCGCGTATGCTGAAGCTTTCTTT
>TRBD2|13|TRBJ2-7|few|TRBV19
CASSIELAVEQYF
TGTGCCAGTAGTATTGAACTAGCGGTCGAGCAGTACTTC
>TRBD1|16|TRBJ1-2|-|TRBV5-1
CASSLSGQGTNYGYTF
TGCGCCAGCAGCTTGTCGGGACAGGGGACTAACTATGGCTACACCTTC